This record concerns one TCR beta chain sequence. The antigen it binds to is not known. One base away there is no much larger clone; base qualities are not given. The cohort was made up of approximately 670 healthy bone marrow donors. At the time of sampling, all cohort members were nominally healthy, though unrecorded immune exposures were likely present. The donor tested CMV seronegative and was one of the 352 seronegative cohort members. A peripheral blood sample was provided by each donor, and peripheral blood mononuclear cells were used for TCR beta sequencing. Genomic DNA was extracted from the blood cell samples with the Qiagen DNeasy Blood Extraction Kit. V is cut by 2 bases and J by 8 bases, and the space between the germline ends is 8 bases. The CDR3 holds 12 amino acids from the cysteine to the phenylalanine. Only CDR3 DNA is held: 36 bases, read in frame from base 1. The germline V gene sets CDR1 to MDHEN and CDR2 to SYDVKM.

The library came from the immunoSEQ multiplex PCR assay. For the multiplex PCR, a mixture combining 60 forward primers for TCR Vbeta segments and 13 reverse primers for TCR Jbeta segments was used. The CDR3 region of rearranged TCR beta genes was amplified from genomic DNA with a multiplex PCR assay. The amplified TCR beta libraries were sequenced on the Illumina HiSeq System as 87-base-pair reads. The authors' analysis ran thus. In a later analysis, tens of millions of unique TCR beta chains were counted across the approximately 640 repertoires, and roughly 11 million of these chains were shared by at least two donors. Raw reads were error-corrected and collapsed into unique sequences with a nearest-neighbor algorithm that merged closely related sequences to remove PCR and sequencing errors. Alignment of CDR3 sequences to IMGT reference sequences was used to assign V, D and J gene segments. Each retained sequence needed at least a six-nucleotide match to both a V gene segment and a J gene segment. Rearrangements were called productive when the CDR3 lacked stop codons and stayed in frame with V and J; all others were non-productive. Following IMGT convention, CDR3 was defined as the stretch from the second conserved V-encoded cysteine to the conserved J-encoded phenylalanine. In an earlier analysis of some 550 of the donors, sequences lacking an unambiguous match to a single V gene segment were excluded. In an earlier analysis of several hundred of the donors, V segments were called functional above 56.7% productive rearrangements and were called segregating when the between-donor standard deviation exceeded 5%. A statistical classification framework was built to diagnose cytomegalovirus status from the catalog of TCR beta chain sequences. In a later analysis, V and J genes were assigned by comparing TCR nucleotide sequences against IMGT/GENE-DB human TR gene sequences. In a later analysis, CDR3 sequences and most-parsimonious VDJ recombination scenarios were assigned using the TCRdist pipeline. In a later analysis, every TCR beta chain was defined by the combination of its CDR3 amino acid sequence and its V-gene family, and reads without a unique V-gene family were dropped. A later analysis removed 500 to 650 highly shared, low-generation-probability nucleotide sequences to deal with suspected cross-contamination and a sequencing artifact. A later analysis calculated a clonal expansion index for each public chain from normalized within-repertoire ranks of inferred template counts. Generation probabilities in a later analysis came from a VDJ recombination model fitted to out-of-frame rearrangements, and those results were checked against IGoR. In a later analysis, TCR-TCR, TCR-HLA and TCR-CMV co-occurrence was scored with hypergeometric tests, and a repertoire-size bias correction was applied to TCR pairs. False discovery rates were estimated in a later analysis by permuting HLA or CMV assignments 20 times. In a later analysis, co-occurring TCRs were grouped with DBSCAN, and TCRdist sequence similarity was added when clustering was performed within HLA-allele-positive subsets. Repertoires with fewer than 30,000 or more than 120,000 public chains were left out of co-occurrence clustering, as were about 5 repertoires with anomalous nucleotide sharing. TCRdb retrieved this table from immuneACCESS and kept in-frame rearrangements only. Not all clones are present; in checked studies, unresolved V genes account for under half, and no reason is known for the remainder. V and J calls and clone size are as listed in that table; D and trimming were resolved from the DNA. The sample table shows about 130,000 clones, and over 70% are seen once. Clones ranked in the top ten supply over 3% of the sample.

These data are taken from a study of cytomegalovirus exposure and HLA in healthy donors (TCRdb year 2017). Regarding the research as a whole: An earlier analysis of fewer than 750 of the donors reported about 260 Gb of sequence data and 117 million unique TCR beta sequences obtained from approximately 180 million T cells. About 280 gigabases of sequencing data and approximately 85 million unique TCR sequences were included in an early release covering 550 to 800 HLA-typed donors. Among the roughly 400 genotyped donors, about 83% belonged to the genetic ancestry cluster associated with self-reported Caucasian donors. The study aimed to test whether cataloging public T cell receptors could reveal signatures of past pathogen exposure. Using immunosequencing, the study profiled T cell repertoires from about 650 subjects and related those repertoires to cytomegalovirus serostatus. Along with the roughly 710-subject first cohort, a separate validation cohort of over a hundred different subjects was used. To predict cytomegalovirus infection status, the study brought together high-throughput TCR immunosequencing, statistical association of individual TCRs with disease status, and machine learning. A later analysis re-analyzed previously published TCR beta repertoires from about 730 donors and added high-resolution HLA genotyping to study TCR occurrence patterns. Rather than using new phenotypic data, the later analysis identified candidate immune exposures from TCR beta sequences and from how often those sequences occurred across donors. An earlier analysis of fewer than 750 of the donors used high-throughput TCR beta sequencing to judge whether each TCR beta V gene segment behaved as functional or pseudogenic. Donor age, sex, ethnicity and CMV serostatus were compiled together with the repertoire data. In a later genetic analysis, genome-wide SNP genotypes for about 55% of the 666 donors were used, and that subset was treated as a discovery cohort. Every repertoire in the discovery cohort had been generated on one and the same sequencing platform. Both class I and class II loci were covered by HLA typing, at four-digit resolution. Typing coverage varied by locus: roughly 620-630 donors for A, B, C, DRB1 and DQB1; 500 to 550 for DQA1; about 570 for DPA1; about 450 for DPB1. A handful of DR-DQ haplotypes were handled as single units for association and clustering because linkage in the cohort was strong. Among around 400 genotyped donors of the cohort, an average of around 250,000 unique TCR beta nucleotide sequences was sequenced per donor, of which approximately 19% were non-productive. Broad study findings and their caveats: Fewer than 20 rarely observed V segments, including chromosome 9 orphons, were excluded from the earlier analysis of some 590 of the donors because counts were too low. This cohort had only TCR beta chains sequenced, and the lack of alpha or paired-chain data limited which features could be detected. A further reported finding was that TCR beta sequences accurately predicted the HLA-A and HLA-B alleles for most subjects in the first cohort. A later analysis found that HLA-associated TCR beta chains were more clonally expanded and had lower generation probabilities than equally common non-associated chains. In the study, about 150 TCR beta chains were listed as associated with cytomegalovirus. Broadly in line with IMGT annotations, most TCR beta V segments showed up in productive rearrangements about 90% or about 30% of the time in an earlier analysis of some 590 of the donors. Most TCR sequences were observed very rarely across donors, whereas some public TCRs were present in many individuals. The authors suggested that the approach could potentially be extended to other disease states and immunological phenotypes. Linkage disequilibrium might explain the correlated functional status among segregating V segments, but an unknown experimental factor could not be excluded. According to a later genetic analysis, donors in an Asian-associated ancestry cluster had fewer N-insertions in productive TCRs than the approximately 690-donor mean. In a later analysis, most CMV-associated TCR beta chains were found to appear HLA-restricted, with HLA associations seemingly driven largely by CMV exposure. When HLA alleles, especially DR and DQ, strongly co-occurred, TCR associations were difficult to assign to individual alleles. The presence/absence analyses assumed that sequencing depth was roughly uniform across donors, and that assumption may not be true. HLA typing was unavailable for some donors at each locus, so association tests used only the typed subset. In a later analysis, TCR association rates were found to vary across HLA loci, with the most associated TCRs seen for DRB1 alleles and the fewest for HLA-C alleles. V-gene and J-gene trimming of TCR beta chains was associated with a missense DCLRE1C variant in a later genetic analysis, and the association was replicated in an independent cohort. In vitro tests confirmed that three of the cytomegalovirus-associated TCR beta chains recognize cytomegalovirus antigens. A cluster of highly shared sequence variants was judged likely to represent a technical artifact of the sequencing pipeline. The 87-base-pair reads could not distinguish some IMGT-functional V segments, including TRBV6-2 and TRBV6-3, so those segments were excluded. At a false discovery rate of 0.05, a later analysis linked about 16,000 TCR beta sequences to specific HLA alleles. The classifier was reported to diagnose cytomegalovirus status with high specificity and sensitivity in both the original and validation cohorts. The only immune exposure information available for the cohort was CMV serostatus. According to a later analysis, parvovirus B19, influenza, CMV and Epstein-Barr virus appeared linked to several top co-occurrence clusters.

The source is a man aged 40-49 years in good health and CMV-seronegative. The chain is encoded by TRBV28 joined to TRBJ2-3; the D gene identity is not certain. Sequences were obtained from PBMCs. The DNA sequence is TGTGCCAGCAGTTTAAGACTGGCTACGCAGTATTTT. It translates as CASSLRLATQYF.